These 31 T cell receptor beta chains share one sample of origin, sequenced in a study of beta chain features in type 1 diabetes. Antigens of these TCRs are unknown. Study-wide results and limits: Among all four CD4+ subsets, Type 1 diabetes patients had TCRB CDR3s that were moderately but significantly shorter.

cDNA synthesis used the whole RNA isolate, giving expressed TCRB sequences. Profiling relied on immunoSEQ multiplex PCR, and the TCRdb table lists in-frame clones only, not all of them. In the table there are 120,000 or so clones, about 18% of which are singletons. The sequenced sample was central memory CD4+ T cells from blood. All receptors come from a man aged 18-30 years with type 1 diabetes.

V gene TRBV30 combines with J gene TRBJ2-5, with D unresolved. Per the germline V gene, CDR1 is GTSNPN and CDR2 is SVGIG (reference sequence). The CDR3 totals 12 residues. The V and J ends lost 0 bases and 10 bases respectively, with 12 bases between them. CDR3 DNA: TGTGCCTGGAGTGTAACTCAGGTGGACCAGTACTTC. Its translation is CAWSVTQVDQYF.

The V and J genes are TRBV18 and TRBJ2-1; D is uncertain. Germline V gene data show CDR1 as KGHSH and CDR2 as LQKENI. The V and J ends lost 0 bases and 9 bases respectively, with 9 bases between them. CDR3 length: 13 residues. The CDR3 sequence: CASSPPNWFEQFF. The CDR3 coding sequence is TGTGCCAGCTCACCACCAAATTGGTTTGAGCAGTTCTTC.

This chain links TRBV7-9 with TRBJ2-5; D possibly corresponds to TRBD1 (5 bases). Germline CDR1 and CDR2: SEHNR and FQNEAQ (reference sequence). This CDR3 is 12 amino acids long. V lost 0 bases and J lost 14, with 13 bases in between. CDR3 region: CASSLAGQNLYF. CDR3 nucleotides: TGTGCCAGCAGCTTAGCCGGACAAAACCTTTACTTC.

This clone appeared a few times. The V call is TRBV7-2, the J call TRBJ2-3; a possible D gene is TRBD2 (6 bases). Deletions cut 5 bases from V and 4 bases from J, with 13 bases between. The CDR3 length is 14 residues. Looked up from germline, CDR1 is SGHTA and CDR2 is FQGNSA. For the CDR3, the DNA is TGTGCCAGCAGCGGGGGACTCCGCGCAGATACGCAGTATTTT. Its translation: CASSGGLRADTQYF.

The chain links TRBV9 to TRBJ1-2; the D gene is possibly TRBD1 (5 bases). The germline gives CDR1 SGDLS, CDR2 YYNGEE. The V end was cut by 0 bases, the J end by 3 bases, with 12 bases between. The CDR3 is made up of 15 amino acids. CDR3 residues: CASSVEYRSDYGYTF. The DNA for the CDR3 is TGTGCCAGCAGCGTAGAGTACAGGTCGGACTATGGCTACACCTTC.

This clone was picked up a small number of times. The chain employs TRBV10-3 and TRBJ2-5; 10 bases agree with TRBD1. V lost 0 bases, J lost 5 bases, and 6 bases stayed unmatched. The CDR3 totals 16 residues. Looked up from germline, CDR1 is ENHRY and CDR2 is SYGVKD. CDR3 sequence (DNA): TGTGCCATCAGTGAGTCGACGACAGGGGGCGCGGAGACCCAGTACTTC. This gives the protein CAISESTTGGAETQYF.

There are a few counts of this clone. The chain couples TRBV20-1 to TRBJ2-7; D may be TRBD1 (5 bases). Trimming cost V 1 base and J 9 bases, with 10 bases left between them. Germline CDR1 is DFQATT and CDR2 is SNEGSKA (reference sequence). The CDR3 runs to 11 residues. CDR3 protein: CSARVNRLQYF. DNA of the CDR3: TGCAGTGCTAGAGTTAACAGGCTGCAGTACTTC.

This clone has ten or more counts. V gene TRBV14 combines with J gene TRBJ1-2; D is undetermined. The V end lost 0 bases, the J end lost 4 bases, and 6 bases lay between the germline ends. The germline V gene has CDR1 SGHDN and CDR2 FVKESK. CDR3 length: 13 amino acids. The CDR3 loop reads CASSQDSSYGYTF. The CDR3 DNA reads TGTGCCAGCAGCCAAGATAGCAGCTATGGCTACACCTTC.

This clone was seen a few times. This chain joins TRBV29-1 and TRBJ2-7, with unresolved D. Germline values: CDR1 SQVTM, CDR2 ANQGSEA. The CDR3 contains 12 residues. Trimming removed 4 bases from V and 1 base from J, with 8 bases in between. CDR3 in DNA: TGCAGCGTTGTGGTCTCATCCTACGAGCAGTACTTC. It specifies CSVVVSSYEQYF.

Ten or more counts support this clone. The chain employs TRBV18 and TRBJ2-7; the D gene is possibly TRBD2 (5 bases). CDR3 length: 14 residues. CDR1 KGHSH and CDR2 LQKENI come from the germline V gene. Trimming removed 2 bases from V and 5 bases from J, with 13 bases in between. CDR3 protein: CASSPTNGGDEQYF. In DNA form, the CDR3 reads TGTGCCAGCTCACCAACGAACGGAGGCGACGAGCAGTACTTC.

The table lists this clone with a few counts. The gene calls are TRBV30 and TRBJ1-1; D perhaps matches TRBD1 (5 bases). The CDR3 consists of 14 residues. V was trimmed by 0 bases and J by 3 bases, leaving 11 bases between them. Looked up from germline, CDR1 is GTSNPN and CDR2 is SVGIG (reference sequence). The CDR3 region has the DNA TGTGCCTGGAGTGTACGTCTGGGGGACACTGAAGCTTTCTTT. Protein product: CAWSVRLGDTEAFF.

CDR3 sequence reads: CASSLMSMPEGEKLFF. CDR3 bases: TGTGCCAGCAGTTTAATGTCTATGCCGGAGGGTGAAAAACTGTTTTTT. The chain uses TRBV27 and TRBJ1-4, with no clear D. CDR1 MNHEY and CDR2 SMNVEV come from the germline V gene (reference sequence). V gave up 2 bases and J gave up 7 bases, with 17 bases separating them. The CDR3 totals 16 residues.

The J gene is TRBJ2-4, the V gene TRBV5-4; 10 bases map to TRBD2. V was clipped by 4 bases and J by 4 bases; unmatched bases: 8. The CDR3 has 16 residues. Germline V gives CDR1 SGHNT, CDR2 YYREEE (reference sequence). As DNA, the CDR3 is TGTGCCAGCAGCCCCTTCCTAGCGGGGGAGAAAAACATTCAGTACTTC. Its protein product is CASSPFLAGEKNIQYF.

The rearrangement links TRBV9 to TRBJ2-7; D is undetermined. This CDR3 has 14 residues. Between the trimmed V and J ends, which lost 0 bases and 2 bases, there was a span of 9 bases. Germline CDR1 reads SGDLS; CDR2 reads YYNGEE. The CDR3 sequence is CASSVENDAYEQYF. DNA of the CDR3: TGTGCCAGCAGCGTAGAGAATGATGCCTACGAGCAGTACTTC.

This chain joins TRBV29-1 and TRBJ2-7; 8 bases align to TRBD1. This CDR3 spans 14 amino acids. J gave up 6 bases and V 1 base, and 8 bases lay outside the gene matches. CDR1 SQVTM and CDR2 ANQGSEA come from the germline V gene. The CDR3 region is CSVEVGQGAGEQYF. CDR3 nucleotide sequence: TGCAGCGTTGAAGTAGGCCAGGGGGCAGGCGAGCAGTACTTC.

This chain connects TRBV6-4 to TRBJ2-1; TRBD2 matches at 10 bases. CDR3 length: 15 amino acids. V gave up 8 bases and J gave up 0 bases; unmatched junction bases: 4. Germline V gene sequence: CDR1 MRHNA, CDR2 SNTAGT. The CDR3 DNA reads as TGTGCCAGCCGAGCTAGCGGGAGCTCCTACAATGAGCAGTTCTTC. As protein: CASRASGSSYNEQFF.

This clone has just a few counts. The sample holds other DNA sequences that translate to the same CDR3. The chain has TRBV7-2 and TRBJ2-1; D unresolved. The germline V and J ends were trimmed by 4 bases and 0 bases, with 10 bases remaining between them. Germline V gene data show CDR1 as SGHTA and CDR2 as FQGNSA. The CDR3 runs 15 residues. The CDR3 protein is CASSSTASSYNEQFF. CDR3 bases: TGTGCCAGCAGCTCAACCGCGAGCTCCTACAATGAGCAGTTCTTC.

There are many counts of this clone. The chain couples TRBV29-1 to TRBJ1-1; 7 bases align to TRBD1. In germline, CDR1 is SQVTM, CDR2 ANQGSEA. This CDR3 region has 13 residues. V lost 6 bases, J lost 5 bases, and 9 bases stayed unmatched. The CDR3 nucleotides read TGCAGCGTCGCGACAGGGTTCGGGACTGAAGCTTTCTTT. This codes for CSVATGFGTEAFF. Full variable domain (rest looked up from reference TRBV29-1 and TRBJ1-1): SAVISQKPSRDICQRGTSLTIQCQVDSQVTMMFWYRQQPGQSLTLIATANQGSEATYESGFVIDKFPISRPNLTFSTLTVSNMSPEDSSIYLCSVATGFGTEAFFGQGTRLTVV.

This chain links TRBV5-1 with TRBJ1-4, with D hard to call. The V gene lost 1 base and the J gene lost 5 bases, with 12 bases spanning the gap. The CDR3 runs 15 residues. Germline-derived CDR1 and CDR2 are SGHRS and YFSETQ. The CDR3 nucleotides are TGCGCCAGCAGCTTGAGGTCGGCTTACAATGAAAAACTGTTTTTT. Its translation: CASSLRSAYNEKLFF.

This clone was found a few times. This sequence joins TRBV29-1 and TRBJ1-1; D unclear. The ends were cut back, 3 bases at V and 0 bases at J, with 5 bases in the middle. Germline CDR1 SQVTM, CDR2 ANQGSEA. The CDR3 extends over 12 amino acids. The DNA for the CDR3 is TGCAGCGTTGATGGTTTGAACACTGAAGCTTTCTTT. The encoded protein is CSVDGLNTEAFF.

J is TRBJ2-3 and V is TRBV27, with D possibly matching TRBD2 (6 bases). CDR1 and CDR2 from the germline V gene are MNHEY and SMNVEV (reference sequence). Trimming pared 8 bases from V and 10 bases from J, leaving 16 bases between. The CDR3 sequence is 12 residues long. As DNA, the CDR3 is TGTGCCAGCTCCCTTCTAGGGGAGGCGCAGTATTTT. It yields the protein CASSLLGEAQYF.

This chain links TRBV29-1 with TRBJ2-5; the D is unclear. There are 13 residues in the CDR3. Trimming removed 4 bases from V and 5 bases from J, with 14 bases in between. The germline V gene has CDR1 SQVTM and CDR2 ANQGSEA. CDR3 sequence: CSVGVPPWETQYF. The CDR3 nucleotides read TGCAGCGTTGGGGTTCCTCCCTGGGAGACCCAGTACTTC.

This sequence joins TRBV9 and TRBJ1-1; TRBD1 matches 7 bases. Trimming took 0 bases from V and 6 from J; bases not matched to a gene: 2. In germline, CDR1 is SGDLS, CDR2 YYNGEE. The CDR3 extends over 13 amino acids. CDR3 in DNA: TGTGCCAGCAGCGTAGAGGGGGCTGCTGAAGCTTTCTTT. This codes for CASSVEGAAEAFF.

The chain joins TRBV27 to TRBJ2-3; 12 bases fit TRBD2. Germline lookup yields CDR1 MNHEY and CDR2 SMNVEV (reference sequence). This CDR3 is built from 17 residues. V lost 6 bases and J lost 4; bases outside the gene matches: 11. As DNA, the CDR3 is TGTGCCAGCAGGCTAGCGGGGGGGCCGGTAGTAGCAGATACGCAGTATTTT. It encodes CASRLAGGPVVADTQYF.

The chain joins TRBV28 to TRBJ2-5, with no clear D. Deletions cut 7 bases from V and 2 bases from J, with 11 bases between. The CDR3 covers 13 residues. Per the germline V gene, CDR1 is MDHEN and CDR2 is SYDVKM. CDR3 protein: CASNVHYQETQYF. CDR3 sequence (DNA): TGTGCCAGCAATGTCCACTATCAAGAGACCCAGTACTTC.

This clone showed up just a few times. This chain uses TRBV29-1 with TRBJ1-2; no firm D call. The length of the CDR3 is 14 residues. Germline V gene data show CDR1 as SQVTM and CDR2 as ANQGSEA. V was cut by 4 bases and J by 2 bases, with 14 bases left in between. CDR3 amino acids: CSVVGRGRNYGYTF. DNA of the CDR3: TGCAGCGTTGTTGGTAGAGGGAGGAACTATGGCTACACCTTC.

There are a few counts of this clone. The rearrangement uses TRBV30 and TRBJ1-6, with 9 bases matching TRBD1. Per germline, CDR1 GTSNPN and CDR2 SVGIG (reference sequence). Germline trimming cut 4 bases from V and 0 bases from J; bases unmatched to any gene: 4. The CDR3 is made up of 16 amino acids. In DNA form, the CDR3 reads TGTGCCTGGATAGGACAGGGGCTCTCCTATAATTCACCCCTCCACTTT. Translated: CAWIGQGLSYNSPLHF.

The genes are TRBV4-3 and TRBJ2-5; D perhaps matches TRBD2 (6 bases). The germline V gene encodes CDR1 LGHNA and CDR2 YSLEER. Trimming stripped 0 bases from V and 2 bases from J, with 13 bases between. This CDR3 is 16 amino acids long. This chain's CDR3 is CASSQDRRGSQETQYF. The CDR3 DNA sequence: TGCGCCAGCAGCCAAGATAGACGGGGGAGTCAAGAGACCCAGTACTTC.

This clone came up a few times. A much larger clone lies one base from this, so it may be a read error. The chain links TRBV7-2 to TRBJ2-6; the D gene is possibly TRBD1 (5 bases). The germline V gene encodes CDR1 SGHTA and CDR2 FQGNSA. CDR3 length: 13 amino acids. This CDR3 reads CASNPSGANGLTF. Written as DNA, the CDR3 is TGTGCCAGCAACCCCTCTGGGGCCAACGGCCTGACTTTC.

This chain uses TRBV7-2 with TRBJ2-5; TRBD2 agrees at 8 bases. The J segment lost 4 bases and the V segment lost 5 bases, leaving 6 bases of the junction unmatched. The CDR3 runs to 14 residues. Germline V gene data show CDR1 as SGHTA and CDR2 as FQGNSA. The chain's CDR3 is CASSPGGARETQYF. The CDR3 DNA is TGTGCCAGCAGCCCGGGGGGGGCGAGAGAGACCCAGTACTTC.

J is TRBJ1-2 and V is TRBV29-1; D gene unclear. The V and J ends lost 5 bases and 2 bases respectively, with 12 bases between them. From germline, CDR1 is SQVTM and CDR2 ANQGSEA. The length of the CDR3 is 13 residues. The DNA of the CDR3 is TGCAGCGTTCGACCCGACACCAACTATGGCTACACCTTC. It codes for CSVRPDTNYGYTF. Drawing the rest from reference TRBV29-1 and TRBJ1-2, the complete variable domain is SAVISQKPSRDICQRGTSLTIQCQVDSQVTMMFWYRQQPGQSLTLIATANQGSEATYESGFVIDKFPISRPNLTFSTLTVSNMSPEDSSIYLCSVRPDTNYGYTFGSGTRLTVV.